Reported below is one T cell receptor (beta chain). One end of the junction is discordant with germline, which a read error may explain. Generated by immunoSEQ multiplex PCR, the TCRdb table keeps only in-frame clones and is missing some. Of roughly 130,000 clones in the sample, around 93% were seen once. The CDR3 runs to 11 residues. The germline gives CDR1 LGHDT, CDR2 YNNKEL (reference sequence). This specimen comes from a study of control samples from healthy donors and cancer patients. This receptor was obtained from a man between 18 and 35 years old in good health. The sequenced sample was blood. This sequence joins TRBV3-1 (or the pseudogene TRBV3-2) and TRBJ1-2; D not certain. The CDR3 loop reads CASSSPPAFSF. CDR3 DNA sequence: TGTGCCAGCAGTTCCCCCCCAGCTTTCTCCTTC.